The present T cell receptor beta chain was sequenced within a study of CD8+ T cells in alopecia areata listed by TCRdb under 2018. About the study as a whole: In both human patients and the C3H/HeJ mouse model, the study applied high-throughput TCRbeta sequencing to look at T cell clonal expansion in alopecia areata. On the human side, TCRbeta sequencing was run on scalp tissue and on sorted CD4+ and CD8+ peripheral blood T cells from healthy controls and from alopecia areata patients with either patchy or totalis/universalis disease. Scalp clonality was compared among normal scalp (n=4), patchy alopecia areata scalp (n=8), and alopecia totalis/universalis scalp (n=8). RNA was obtained with the PAXgene miRNA kit for fixed scalp, the miRNeasy kit for PBMCs, and the RNeasy kit for mouse skin. TCRbeta CDR3 regions were amplified by immunoSEQ multiplex PCR with 35 Vbeta forward and 13 Jbeta reverse primers. Broader findings and caveats from the paper: TCR sequences shared between patients were less clear than in mice, possibly partly because of HLA diversity in the patient population. Resident alphabeta T cells in normal human skin are also sequenced, complicating scalp TCR repertoire analysis, unlike mouse skin dominated by gammadelta T cells. Lesional scalp, especially in alopecia totalis/universalis, showed higher clonality and more expanded CD8+ clones than normal scalp, suggesting antigenic drive.

Peripheral blood and lesional scalp punch biopsies were obtained from patients with alopecia areata. PBMCs were isolated by density centrifugation and stained for CD3, CD4 and CD8, and CD4+ and CD8+ T cells were sorted on a FACSAria. As part of a multicenter biomarker study, untreated alopecia areata patients were recruited. In four or five patients from the biomarker study, the blood CD8+ T cells went through an additional sort into NKG2D-low and NKG2D-high fractions. Of note for this clone: No antigen is known for it. Nothing much larger sits one base from this clone, and base qualities are not available.

V drops 4 bases and J drops 4 bases, leaving 9 bases in between. The CDR3, cysteine through phenylalanine, is 13 amino acids long. CDR3 DNA is the only sequence kept; it has 39 bases, read in frame from the first base. CDR1 and CDR2 are read off the germline V gene as SGHVS and FNYEAQ. The library was made by the immunoSEQ multiplex PCR assay. RNA was extracted from all samples and reverse transcribed into cDNA as template for TCR sequencing. SuperScript III was used for first-strand cDNA synthesis, primed with a 2:1 mix of oligo-dT and random hexamers. A synthetic immune receptor repertoire was used to gauge amplification bias, and whatever bias remained was removed computationally. The published analysis was carried out like this. After raw reads were preprocessed to remove errors, the CDR3 was defined following IMGT conventions as running from the conserved cysteine to phenylalanine. Clonality was computed by normalizing Shannon entropy by log2 of the number of productive unique TCRs and subtracting the result from 1. Whether scalp clones were CD4 or CD8 was inferred by matching scalp TCRbeta sequences against CD4 and CD8 repertoires sorted from blood. Entries here come from immuneACCESS through TCRdb and include only in-frame sequences with V and J called. Some clones fail to appear in such tables; in the studies checked, an unresolved V gene covers under half of the shortfall, and the cause of the remainder is unknown. Clonal size and the V and J genes are those of that table, whereas D and trimming came from the DNA. Here the sample has approximately 30,000 clones; 62% occur a single time. Over 15% of the sample belongs to the ten largest clones.

The chain uses TRBV7-6 and TRBJ2-3; no D segment can be confidently identified. Sequencing was carried out using NKG2D-high CD8+ T cells sorted from blood. The label giving this sample's cell subset or site can be read as: sorted CD8+ NKG2D-high blood T cells. The clonotype originates from a human donor with alopecia areata. The CDR3 region has the sequence CASSWSLADTQYF. DNA sequence: TGTGCCAGCAGCTGGAGCTTGGCAGATACGCAGTATTTT.